This TCR beta chain appears in the sequencing data of a study of shared clonotypes between healthy human individuals. This CDR3 spans 17 amino acids. Germline CDR1 is LGHNA and CDR2 is YNFKEQ. Trimming at V came to 4 bases and at J to 6 bases, leaving 11 bases not matched to a gene. Sequencing used immunoSEQ multiplex PCR; TCRdb keeps in-frame clones, though not all of them. The table has around 1.1 million clones, approximately 80% seen once; the top ten hold over 0.8%. Study conclusions and caveats: Clonotype sharing across several donors was observed for around 5% of naive CD4 clonotypes.

Worth noting for this clone: The antigen remains undetermined.

The specimen sequenced was memory CD4+ T cells from PBMCs. Subset indicated: CD45RA-negative fraction. The rearrangement links TRBV4-2 to TRBJ2-7, with 14 bases matching TRBD2. The sequence came from a man younger than 35 in good health. Some clones in this sample may be carry-over from other donors' samples. CDR3 region: CASSPAGTSGRWSEQYF. CDR3 sequence (DNA): TGTGCCAGCAGCCCAGCCGGGACTAGCGGGAGATGGTCCGAGCAGTACTTC.